The 25 T cell receptor beta chains below come from one sample, sequenced in a study of cytomegalovirus exposure and HLA in healthy donors. It was with 60 Vbeta and 13 Jbeta primers that the PCR ran. Method: immunoSEQ multiplex PCR; TCRdb's copy keeps in-frame clones and lacks some. Among about 160,000 clones listed, around four fifths were seen once. The source material was PBMCs. The receptors here all came from a man in his fifties or sixties in good health and CMV-seropositive.

The chain carries TRBV6-1 and TRBJ2-7, with TRBD1 matching 9 bases. V lost 4 bases and J lost 7; bases outside the gene matches: 5. Germline V gene lookup returns CDR1 MNHNS and CDR2 SASEGT. The CDR3 length is 13 residues. The CDR3 protein is CASSGRTGDEQYF. The CDR3 DNA sequence: TGTGCCAGCAGTGGACGGACAGGGGATGAGCAGTACTTC.

The chain couples TRBV18 to TRBJ1-1; TRBD1 might be the D (6 bases). This CDR3 spans 15 amino acids. V dropped 6 bases and J dropped 1 base, with 15 bases sitting between them. Germline CDR1 is KGHSH and CDR2 is LQKENI. The CDR3 nucleotides read TGTGCCAGCTCGCGCGGGGGGGCACGGAACACTGAAGCTTTCTTT. Protein: CASSRGGARNTEAFF.

This sequence joins TRBV19 and TRBJ2-6; TRBD1 is a possible D gene (6 bases). The germline V and J ends were trimmed by 5 bases and 0 bases, with 17 bases remaining between them. CDR3 length equals 18 residues. Germline CDR1 LNHDA, CDR2 SQIVND (reference sequence). CDR3 DNA: TGTGCCAGTAGTTTAGTCGCAGGGGCGTTCTCTGGGGCCAACGTCCTGACTTTC. Protein sequence: CASSLVAGAFSGANVLTF.

This clone was seen a single time. This chain links TRBV5-1 with TRBJ1-1; tentative D call: TRBD1 (5 bases). The V end lost 0 bases, the J end lost 4 bases, and 13 bases lay between the germline ends. The CDR3 is 15 residues long. Germline lookup yields CDR1 SGHRS and CDR2 YFSETQ. The CDR3 DNA reads as TGCGCCAGCAGCTTGGAGGGCGGGGGAGGCACTGAAGCTTTCTTT. It translates to CASSLEGGGGTEAFF.

The chain recombines TRBV4-2 with TRBJ1-5; the D gene is possibly TRBD1 (5 bases). The CDR3 has 16 amino acids. V lost 6 bases to trimming and J lost 10 bases, with 25 bases between them. From germline, CDR1 is LGHNA and CDR2 YNFKEQ. The CDR3: CASSQGGGVILRPQHF. The CDR3 nucleotides read TGTGCCAGCAGTCAGGGCGGGGGGGTAATCCTTCGCCCCCAGCATTTT.

In DNA form, the CDR3 reads TGTGCCAGCTCACTCGAGCTAACAGGGGGCGAAGAGACCCAGTACTTC. As protein: CASSLELTGGEETQYF. This chain links TRBV18 with TRBJ2-5; 9 bases line up with TRBD1. Looked up from germline, CDR1 is KGHSH and CDR2 is LQKENI. J lost 3 bases, V lost 4 bases, and 9 bases had no gene match. This CDR3 comprises 16 residues.

CDR3 sequence (DNA): TGCGCCAGCAGCCAAGATGCTGCGGGACAGTCCAGGCATTTCTCTGGGGCCAACGTCCTGACTTTC. This codes for CASSQDAAGQSRHFSGANVLTF. This chain joins TRBV4-3 and TRBJ2-6; perhaps TRBD1 as D (7 bases). The V gene's germline CDR1 is LGHNA and CDR2 YSLEER. V was pared by 0 bases and J by 0 bases, with 24 bases between. This CDR3 contains 22 residues.

This clone has just a few counts. The chain recombines TRBV29-1 with TRBJ1-2; 12 nucleotides align to TRBD1. Germline CDR1 and CDR2: SQVTM and ANQGSEA. The CDR3 spans 12 residues. With 6 bases clipped from V and 7 bases from J, the junction kept 3 bases outside the gene matches. CDR3 coding DNA: TGCAGCGTGGGACAGGGGGCGGGTGGCTACACCTTC. Residues: CSVGQGAGGYTF.

The chain has TRBV25-1 and TRBJ1-2, with 8 positions matching TRBD1. This CDR3 region has 16 residues. From germline, CDR1 is MGHDK and CDR2 SYGVNS. V gave up 5 bases and J gave up 4 bases; unmatched junction bases: 12. The CDR3 sequence is CASSIGTGRNTYGYTF. In DNA, the CDR3 is TGTGCCAGCAGTATCGGGACAGGTCGAAACACCTATGGCTACACCTTC.

V and J are TRBV28 and TRBJ1-1; weak D call: TRBD1 (5 bases). The V end was cut by 4 bases, the J end by 4 bases, with 16 bases between. CDR3 size: 15 residues. The V gene's germline CDR1 is MDHEN and CDR2 SYDVKM. The CDR3 reads CASSSTGGAVTEAFF. CDR3 coding DNA: TGTGCCAGCAGTTCGACCGGTGGGGCGGTCACTGAAGCTTTCTTT.

This chain joins TRBV5-4 and TRBJ2-5, with 9 bases identical to TRBD1. CDR3 length: 15 amino acids. CDR1 is SGHNT and CDR2 is YYREEE in the germline V gene (reference sequence). V was clipped by 1 base and J by 2 bases; unmatched bases: 3. DNA for the CDR3: TGTGCCAGCAGCTTGAGGACAGGGGTTCAAGAGACCCAGTACTTC. Its protein is CASSLRTGVQETQYF.

This clone showed up just a few times. The chain couples TRBV7-9 to TRBJ1-2; D is unclear. Germline V gives CDR1 SEHNR, CDR2 FQNEAQ (reference sequence). This CDR3 contains 12 residues. V was clipped by 3 bases and J by 8 bases, with 10 bases between them. CDR3 DNA: TGTGCCAGCAGCTTTTCAATCCCAGGCTACACCTTC. This codes for CASSFSIPGYTF.

The chain uses TRBV7-3 and TRBJ1-1; perhaps TRBD1 as D (5 bases). The CDR3 extends over 15 amino acids. Germline-derived CDR1 and CDR2 are SGHTA and FQGTGA. With 4 bases removed from V and 1 base from J, the gap between germline ends came to 13 bases. CDR3 sequence reads: CASSSGTLTNTEAFF. In nucleotides, the CDR3 is TGTGCCAGCAGCTCGGGGACTCTTACGAACACTGAAGCTTTCTTT.

The gene calls are TRBV21-1 and TRBJ1-4. TRBV21-1 is a pseudogene locus. This CDR3 region has 15 residues. The CDR3, as DNA: TGTGCCAGCAGCAAAGGGGGGGGGAGGATTGAAAAACTGTTTTTT. Translating gives CASSKGGGRIEKLFF.

The gene calls are TRBV15 and TRBJ1-1, with 7 bases that match TRBD1. Germline V gene sequence: CDR1 LNHNV, CDR2 YYDKDF (reference sequence). J gave up 1 base and V 4 bases, and 3 bases lay outside the gene matches. This CDR3 contains 14 residues. The CDR3 sequence is CATSKWTGNTEAFF. The CDR3 DNA is TGTGCCACCAGCAAATGGACAGGGAACACTGAAGCTTTCTTT.

The chain has TRBV7-3 and TRBJ2-5, with 16 bases lining up with TRBD2. Germline V gene lookup returns CDR1 SGHTA and CDR2 FQGTGA. J gave up 5 bases and V 4 bases, and 7 bases lay outside the gene matches. The CDR3 is 17 amino acids. The CDR3 DNA reads as TGTGCCAGCAGCTCGGGACTAGCGGGGGGGCGCCGGGAGACCCAGTACTTC. Translation gives CASSSGLAGGRRETQYF.

Regarding this clone: The same CDR3 can be traced to other DNA sequences in this sample. V usage is TRBV2 and J usage is TRBJ2-2; D not certain. Germline lookup yields CDR1 SNHLY and CDR2 FYNNEI. The length of the CDR3 is 13 residues. The V and J ends lost 5 bases and 1 base respectively, with 5 bases between them. The DNA for the CDR3 is TGTGCCAGCAGTCGACAGAACACCGGGGAGCTGTTTTTT. Amino acids: CASSRQNTGELFF.

This clone has more than one count but fewer than ten. This sequence joins TRBV13 and TRBJ2-3; a weak D match, TRBD2 (5 bases). Trimming took off 7 bases at V and 2 bases at J, with 28 bases between the two ends. This CDR3 is built from 19 residues. Germline V CDR1 and CDR2: PRHDT, FYEKMQ (reference sequence). CDR3 sequence: CASTSSRRPQTGNTDTQYF. The CDR3, as DNA: TGTGCCAGCACCTCAAGCAGGAGACCCCAAACCGGGAACACAGATACGCAGTATTTT.

This chain uses TRBV6-4 with TRBJ1-6; TRBD1 agrees at 9 bases. V gave up 4 bases and J gave up 8 bases; unmatched junction bases: 3. The CDR3 runs 14 residues. Germline V CDR1 and CDR2: MRHNA, SNTAGT. The chain's CDR3 is CASSGQGDHSPLHF. CDR3 coding DNA: TGTGCCAGCAGTGGACAGGGGGATCATTCACCCCTCCACTTT.

The V call is TRBV5-4, the J call TRBJ2-7, with TRBD1 identical over 8 bases. The CDR3 runs 14 residues. CDR1 is SGHNT, CDR2 YYREEE, per germline (reference sequence). Germline trimming cut 3 bases from V and 2 bases from J; bases unmatched to any gene: 4. CDR3 DNA sequence: TGTGCCAGCAGCTACGGACAGGGAACCTACGAGCAGTACTTC. This translates into CASSYGQGTYEQYF.

V is TRBV30 and J is TRBJ2-7; D unclear. This CDR3 is 13 amino acids long. With 8 bases removed from V and 4 bases from J, the gap between germline ends came to 18 bases. The V gene's germline CDR1 is GTSNPN and CDR2 SVGIG (reference sequence). This CDR3 reads CAATQFTRYEQYF. In nucleotides, the CDR3 is TGTGCCGCAACACAGTTTACACGGTACGAGCAGTACTTC.

This chain links TRBV19 with TRBJ2-7; possibly TRBD2 for D (7 bases). The CDR3 is made up of 15 amino acids. CDR1 is LNHDA, CDR2 SQIVND, per germline (reference sequence). With 1 base removed from V and 2 bases from J, the gap between germline ends came to 12 bases. The CDR3 nucleotides read TGTGCCAGTAGTATAGTTGGCGGGGGCACCTACGAGCAGTACTTC. This codes for CASSIVGGGTYEQYF.

This clone was recorded a few times. This sequence joins TRBV28 and TRBJ2-7; 8 nucleotides match TRBD1. Trimming removed 4 bases from V and 4 bases from J; junction bases left unmatched: 9. This CDR3 is 15 amino acids long. Germline values: CDR1 MDHEN, CDR2 SYDVKM. The CDR3 DNA reads as TGTGCCAGCAGTTCAACGGGGGACAGGTTATACGAGCAGTACTTC. It translates to CASSSTGDRLYEQYF.

The count of this clone is one. CDR3 sequence: CASSNHGDTQYF. The CDR3 DNA reads as TGTGCCAGCAGCAACCACGGAGATACGCAGTATTTT. The gene calls are TRBV21-1 and TRBJ2-3; the DNA was not used to check the table's D call, TRBD2. TRBV21-1 is noted as a pseudogene. This CDR3 comprises 12 residues.

The rearrangement links TRBV19 to TRBJ1-5; D is uncertain. The CDR3 consists of 15 residues. Trimming pared 6 bases from V and 0 bases from J, leaving 12 bases between. Germline V lookup: CDR1 LNHDA, CDR2 SQIVND (reference sequence). The CDR3 loop is CASRIAGPSNQPQHF. The CDR3 DNA follows: TGTGCCAGTAGGATCGCGGGCCCTAGCAATCAGCCCCAGCATTTT.